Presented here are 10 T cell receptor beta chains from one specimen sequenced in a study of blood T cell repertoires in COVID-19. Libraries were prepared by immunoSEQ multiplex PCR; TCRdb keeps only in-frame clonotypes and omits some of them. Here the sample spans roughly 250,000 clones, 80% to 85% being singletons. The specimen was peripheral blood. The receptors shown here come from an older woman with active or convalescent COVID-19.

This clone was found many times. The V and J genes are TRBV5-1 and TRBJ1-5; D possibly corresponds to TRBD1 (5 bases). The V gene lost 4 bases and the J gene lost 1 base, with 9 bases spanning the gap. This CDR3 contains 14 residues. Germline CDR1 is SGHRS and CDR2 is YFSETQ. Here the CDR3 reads CASSPDNSNQPQHF. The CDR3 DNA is TGCGCCAGCAGCCCGGACAACAGCAATCAGCCCCAGCATTTT.

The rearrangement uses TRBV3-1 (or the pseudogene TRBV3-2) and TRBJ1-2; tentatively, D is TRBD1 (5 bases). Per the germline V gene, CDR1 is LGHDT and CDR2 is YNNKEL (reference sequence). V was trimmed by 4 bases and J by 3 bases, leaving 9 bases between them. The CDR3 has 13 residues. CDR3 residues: CASSPGGDYGYTF. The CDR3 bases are TGTGCCAGCAGCCCCGGAGGGGACTATGGCTACACCTTC.

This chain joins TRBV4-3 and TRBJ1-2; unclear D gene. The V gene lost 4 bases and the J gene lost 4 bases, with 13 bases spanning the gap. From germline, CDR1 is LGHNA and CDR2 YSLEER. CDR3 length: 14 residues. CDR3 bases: TGCGCCAGCAGCCCCGTTGGAGGCTCCTATGGCTACACCTTC. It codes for CASSPVGGSYGYTF.

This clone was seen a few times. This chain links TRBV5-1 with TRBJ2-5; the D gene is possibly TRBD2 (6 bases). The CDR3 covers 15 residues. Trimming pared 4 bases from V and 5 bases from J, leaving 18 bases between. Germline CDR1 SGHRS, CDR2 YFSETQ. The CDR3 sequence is CASSMSGTLQETQYF. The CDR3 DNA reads TGCGCCAGCAGCATGTCCGGGACTCTCCAGGAGACCCAGTACTTC.

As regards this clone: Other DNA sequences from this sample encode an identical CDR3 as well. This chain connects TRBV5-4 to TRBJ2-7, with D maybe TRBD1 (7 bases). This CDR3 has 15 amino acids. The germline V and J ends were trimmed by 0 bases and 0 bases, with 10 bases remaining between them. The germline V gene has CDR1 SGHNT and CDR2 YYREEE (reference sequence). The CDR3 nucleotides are TGTGCCAGCAGCTTGGGGAGGGACAGCTCCTACGAGCAGTACTTC. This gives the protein CASSLGRDSSYEQYF.

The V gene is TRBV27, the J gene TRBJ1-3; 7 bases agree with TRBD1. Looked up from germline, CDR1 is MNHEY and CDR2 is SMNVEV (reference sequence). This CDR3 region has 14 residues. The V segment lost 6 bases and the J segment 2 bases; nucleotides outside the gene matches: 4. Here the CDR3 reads CASRLQGAGNTIYF. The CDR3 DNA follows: TGTGCCAGCAGACTTCAGGGGGCTGGAAACACCATATATTTT.

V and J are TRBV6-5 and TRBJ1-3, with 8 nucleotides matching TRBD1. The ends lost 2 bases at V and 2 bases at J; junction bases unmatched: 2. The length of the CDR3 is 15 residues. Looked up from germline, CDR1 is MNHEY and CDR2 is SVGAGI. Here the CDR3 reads CASSYQTGAGNTIYF. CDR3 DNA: TGTGCCAGCAGTTACCAGACAGGGGCTGGAAACACCATATATTTT.

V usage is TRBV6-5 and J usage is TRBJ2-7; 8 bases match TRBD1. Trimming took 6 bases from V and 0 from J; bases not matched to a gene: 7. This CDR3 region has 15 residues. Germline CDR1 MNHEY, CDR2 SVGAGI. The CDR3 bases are TGTGCCAGCAGCCTCGGACAGGGAAGCTCCTACGAGCAGTACTTC. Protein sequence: CASSLGQGSSYEQYF.

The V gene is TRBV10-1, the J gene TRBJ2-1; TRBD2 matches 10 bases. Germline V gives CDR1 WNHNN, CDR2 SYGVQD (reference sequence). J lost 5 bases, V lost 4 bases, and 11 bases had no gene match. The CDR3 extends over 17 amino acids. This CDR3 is CASSVGAGGPSNNEQFF. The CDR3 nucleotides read TGCGCCAGCAGTGTCGGAGCGGGGGGGCCAAGTAACAATGAGCAGTTCTTC.

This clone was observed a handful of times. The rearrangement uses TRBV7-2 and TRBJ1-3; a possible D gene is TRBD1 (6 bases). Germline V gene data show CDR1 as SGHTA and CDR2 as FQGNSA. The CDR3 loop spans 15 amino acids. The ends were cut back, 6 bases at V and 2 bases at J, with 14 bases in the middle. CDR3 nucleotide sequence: TGTGCCAGCAGTCCACAGGGTAGCCCTGGAAACACCATATATTTT. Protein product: CASSPQGSPGNTIYF.